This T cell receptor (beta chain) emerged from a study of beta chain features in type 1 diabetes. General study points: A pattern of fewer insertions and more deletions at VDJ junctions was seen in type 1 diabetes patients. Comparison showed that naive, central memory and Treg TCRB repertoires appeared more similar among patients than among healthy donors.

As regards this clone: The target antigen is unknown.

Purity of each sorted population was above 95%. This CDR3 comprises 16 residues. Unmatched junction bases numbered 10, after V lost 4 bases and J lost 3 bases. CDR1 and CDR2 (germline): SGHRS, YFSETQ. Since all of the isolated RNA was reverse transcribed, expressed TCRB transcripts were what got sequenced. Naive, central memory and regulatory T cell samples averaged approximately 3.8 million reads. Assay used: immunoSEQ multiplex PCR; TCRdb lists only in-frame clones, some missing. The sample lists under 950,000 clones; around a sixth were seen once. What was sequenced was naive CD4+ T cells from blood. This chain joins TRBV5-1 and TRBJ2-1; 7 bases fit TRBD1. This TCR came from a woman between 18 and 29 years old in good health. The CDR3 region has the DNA TGCGCCAGCAGCCCAAACGACAGGGCGCTCTACAATGAGCAGTTCTTC. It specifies CASSPNDRALYNEQFF.